A selection of T cell receptor beta chains follows, all from one sample in a study of T cell clones after liver transplantation. Method: immunoSEQ multiplex PCR; TCRdb's copy keeps in-frame clones and lacks some. The sample carries tens of thousands of clones, 75% to 90% recorded once. This specimen was CD4+ T cells from blood, taken 12 months after liver transplant. These receptors came from a human patient who received a liver transplant. Some T cells may be supplied by the graft donor. The CDR3 runs from the conserved cysteine through the conserved F or W. Each record gives: CDR3 DNA, CDR3 protein, clone size, J gene, V gene, D gene. The D gene is left open where the match is weak. Size values are once, few and many counts, or a class for expanded clones, and some rows have none.

DNA: TGTGCCAGCAGTGACCAGGGGCTTAGACAGCCCCAGCATTTT; CDR3: CASSDQGLRQPQHF; size: -; J: TRBJ1-5; V: TRBV6-4; D: -
DNA: TGTGCCAGTAGTCGATTGCAGGCAACTAATGAAAAACTGTTTTTT; CDR3: CASSRLQATNEKLFF; size: -; J: TRBJ1-4; V: TRBV19; D: -
DNA: TGTGCCAGCAGCTTCCTAGCGGGCCCGTCGGAGCAGTTCTTC; CDR3: CASSFLAGPSEQFF; size: -; J: TRBJ2-1; V: TRBV7-8; D: TRBD2
DNA: TGTGCCAGCAGCTTTAGGCCAGCGGGGTATGACTACGAGCAGTACTTC; CDR3: CASSFRPAGYDYEQYF; size: -; J: TRBJ2-7; V: TRBV28; D: TRBD2
DNA: TGCGCCAGCAGCCAAGTATTCGTCAGACTAGCGGGAGAGAGCGAGCAGTACTTC; CDR3: CASSQVFVRLAGESEQYF; size: -; J: TRBJ2-7; V: TRBV4-3; D: TRBD2
DNA: TGTGCCAGCATAGCGGGAGGGCCCCCCTACGAGCAGTACTTC; CDR3: CASIAGGPPYEQYF; size: few; J: TRBJ2-7; V: TRBV27; D: TRBD2
DNA: TGTGCCAGCAGTTTATCGATTTGGAGAGGACAAAGCACAGATACGCAGTATTTT; CDR3: CASSLSIWRGQSTDTQYF; size: -; J: TRBJ2-3; V: TRBV27; D: -
DNA: TGTGCCAGCAGCCACGGACAGGGGTATCAGCCCCAGCATTTT; CDR3: CASSHGQGYQPQHF; size: -; J: TRBJ1-5; V: TRBV7-8; D: TRBD1
DNA: TGTGCCAGCAGTCCTCCCCGGAGGGCCTATGGCTACACCTTC; CDR3: CASSPPRRAYGYTF; size: -; J: TRBJ1-2; V: TRBV28; D: -
DNA: TGTGCCTGGAGCGGCCTTTCGACAGGGTCGGGCGGCTACACCTTC; CDR3: CAWSGLSTGSGGYTF; size: -; J: TRBJ1-2; V: TRBV30; D: TRBD1
DNA: TGTGCCAGCCAGGGACGGGGCTCCTACAATGAGCAGTTCTTC; CDR3: CASQGRGSYNEQFF; size: few; J: TRBJ2-1; V: TRBV2; D: -
DNA: TGCGCCAGCACCCTAGGGGGGACCCGGGAGGAAAAACTGTTTTTT; CDR3: CASTLGGTREEKLFF; size: -; J: TRBJ1-4; V: TRBV4-3; D: -
DNA: TGTGCCAGCAGTTTATCGGAGAGGTCCCGTGGCTACACCTTC; CDR3: CASSLSERSRGYTF; size: few; J: TRBJ1-2; V: TRBV27; D: -
DNA: TGCGCCAGCACCCCGGGACAGATTACCTACGAGCAGTACTTC; CDR3: CASTPGQITYEQYF; size: -; J: TRBJ2-7; V: TRBV5-1; D: TRBD1
DNA: TGCGCCAGCAGCTTGGCCGATCTCACAGGGAACACTGAAGCTTTCTTT; CDR3: CASSLADLTGNTEAFF; size: -; J: TRBJ1-1; V: TRBV5-1; D: -
DNA: TGTGCCAGCAGTGGGGGCTTAGCGGGGAACCCTCTTTACGAGCAGTACTTC; CDR3: CASSGGLAGNPLYEQYF; size: -; J: TRBJ2-7; V: TRBV2; D: TRBD2
DNA: TGTGCTAGTGCTTTGGAGGAAACCCAGCCCCAGCATTTT; CDR3: CASALEETQPQHF; size: -; J: TRBJ1-5; V: TRBV12-5; D: -
DNA: TGTGCCAGCAGTTCCCTCCGGACTAGCTCCAATGAGCAGTTCTTC; CDR3: CASSSLRTSSNEQFF; size: -; J: TRBJ2-1; V: TRBV27; D: TRBD2
DNA: TGCGCCAGCAGCGGGTGGGGCTCCTATGGCTACACCTTC; CDR3: CASSGWGSYGYTF; size: -; J: TRBJ1-2; V: TRBV4-3; D: -
DNA: TGTGCCAGCAGTACCCTTTGGGGTGAGCAGTTCTTC; CDR3: CASSTLWGEQFF; size: -; J: TRBJ2-1; V: TRBV28; D: -
DNA: TGTGCCAGCTCGAGGGGTAACACTGAAGCTTTCTTT; CDR3: CASSRGNTEAFF; size: many; J: TRBJ1-1; V: TRBV6-5; D: -
DNA: TGTGCCAGCAGTTTTACTACGGTCAGCACCCAGTACTTC; CDR3: CASSFTTVSTQYF; size: few; J: TRBJ2-5; V: TRBV28; D: -
DNA: TGCACCAGCAGCCAAGAATTCCAGCGGGTGTACAATGAGCAGTTCTTC; CDR3: CTSSQEFQRVYNEQFF; size: once; J: TRBJ2-1; V: TRBV1; D: -
DNA: TGTGCCAGCAGCTTATTAAGTGGGGCAGTCTCTAACTATGGCTACACCTTC; CDR3: CASSLLSGAVSNYGYTF; size: -; J: TRBJ1-2; V: TRBV7-2; D: -
DNA: TGTGCCAGCAGTTCTGGGACAGAGGATGGCTACACCTTC; CDR3: CASSSGTEDGYTF; size: -; J: TRBJ1-2; V: TRBV28; D: TRBD1
DNA: TGTGCCAGCAGCAAACCCGGGACAGAGAGCACAGATACGCAGTATTTT; CDR3: CASSKPGTESTDTQYF; size: -; J: TRBJ2-3; V: TRBV21-1; D: -
DNA: TGTGCCAGCAGCTTACGGCTGGGTGATAGCACAGATACGCAGTATTTT; CDR3: CASSLRLGDSTDTQYF; size: -; J: TRBJ2-3; V: TRBV7-9; D: -
DNA: TGTGCCAGCAGCCGGGACGGCTATGGCTACACCTTC; CDR3: CASSRDGYGYTF; size: -; J: TRBJ1-2; V: TRBV9; D: -
DNA: TGTGCCAGCAGCCCAGCGGGGGGCCGGGGGGTGCAGTTCTTC; CDR3: CASSPAGGRGVQFF; size: -; J: TRBJ2-1; V: TRBV5-6; D: TRBD2
DNA: TGCGCCAGCAGCTTGGGCATCAATGAAAAACTGTTTTTT; CDR3: CASSLGINEKLFF; size: -; J: TRBJ1-4; V: TRBV5-1; D: -
DNA: TGTGCCATCACCACACCGGGAAGGGCCCACGAGCAGTACTTC; CDR3: CAITTPGRAHEQYF; size: -; J: TRBJ2-7; V: TRBV10-3; D: -
DNA: TGCGCCAGCAGTAACCGGGACGGGTACAATGAGCAGTTCTTC; CDR3: CASSNRDGYNEQFF; size: -; J: TRBJ2-1; V: TRBV10-1; D: -
DNA: TGTGCCAGCAGCGTACTTGGGGGTACGAACCCCACTGAAGCTTTCTTT; CDR3: CASSVLGGTNPTEAFF; size: -; J: TRBJ1-1; V: TRBV7-3; D: -
DNA: TGTGCCAGCAGCGTAGTAGGGTCGGGAGCTGGAAACACCATATATTTT; CDR3: CASSVVGSGAGNTIYF; size: -; J: TRBJ1-3; V: TRBV9; D: -
DNA: TGTGCCAGCAGCTCTAAGACGCGGGTTAACAATGAGCAGTTCTTC; CDR3: CASSSKTRVNNEQFF; size: -; J: TRBJ2-1; V: TRBV11-1; D: -
DNA: TGTGCCAGCAGCGTAAAGGGAAAGGGGGGCGAAGATGGCTACACCTTC; CDR3: CASSVKGKGGEDGYTF; size: -; J: TRBJ1-2; V: TRBV9; D: -
DNA: TGTGCCAGCAGCTTAGGGACAGGGGGCTTTAGGGAGACCCAGTACTTC; CDR3: CASSLGTGGFRETQYF; size: -; J: TRBJ2-5; V: TRBV7-2; D: TRBD1
DNA: TGTGCCAGCAGTCCCTGGGTGGTAGCGGGAAACAATGAGCAGTTCTTC; CDR3: CASSPWVVAGNNEQFF; size: -; J: TRBJ2-1; V: TRBV27; D: TRBD2
DNA: TGCGCCAGCAGCACAGGGGGCGGCAATCAGCCCCAGCATTTT; CDR3: CASSTGGGNQPQHF; size: -; J: TRBJ1-5; V: TRBV5-1; D: TRBD1
DNA: TGTGCCAGCACCCGCTCCAGACATATCGGCAATGAGCAGTTCTTC; CDR3: CASTRSRHIGNEQFF; size: -; J: TRBJ2-1; V: TRBV28; D: -
DNA: TGTGCCAGCAGCTTGAACTCAAGGGGCACTGAAGCTTTCTTT; CDR3: CASSLNSRGTEAFF; size: few; J: TRBJ1-1; V: TRBV7-9; D: -
DNA: TGTGCCAGCAAAGACAGGGAAAACACTGAAGCTTTCTTT; CDR3: CASKDRENTEAFF; size: few; J: TRBJ1-1; V: TRBV2; D: TRBD1
DNA: TGTGCCAGCAGCGGGGCTCGCGTCTATGGCTACACCTTC; CDR3: CASSGARVYGYTF; size: -; J: TRBJ1-2; V: TRBV28; D: -
DNA: TGTGCCACCAGCAGTGACCGGACAGGGGGAAGGGGTGAGCAGTTCTTC; CDR3: CATSSDRTGGRGEQFF; size: -; J: TRBJ2-1; V: TRBV15; D: TRBD1
DNA: TGTGCCTGGAGTGTACAGGGCACAGAGCCCCAGCATTTT; CDR3: CAWSVQGTEPQHF; size: -; J: TRBJ1-5; V: TRBV30; D: -
DNA: TGTGCCAGCAGTGGCGGGGAGGGATACGAGCAGTACTTC; CDR3: CASSGGEGYEQYF; size: -; J: TRBJ2-7; V: TRBV6-1; D: TRBD2
DNA: TGCGCCAGCAGCCTTGGGGCCGGGACGACTGAGCAGTTCTTC; CDR3: CASSLGAGTTEQFF; size: -; J: TRBJ2-1; V: TRBV4-1; D: -